The rows below give T cell receptor beta chains drawn from one sample of a study of Ad26.COV2.S vaccination and SARS-CoV-2 variants. TCRdb keeps only in-frame clones here, not all; method: immunoSEQ multiplex PCR. The sample has roughly 420,000 clones; about 88% are singletons. The specimen was peripheral blood, collected in a trial of Ad26.COV2.S vaccine versus placebo. The source of these receptors is a person between 18 and 65 years old who received the Ad26.COV2.S COVID-19 vaccine or a placebo. Both conserved end residues are part of each CDR3. A D gene is named only where the DNA matches it firmly. Expanded clones get a size class; other rows say once, few or many, or leave the size out.

j_call clone_size d_call v_call cdr3_nt cdr3_aa
TRBJ2-1 once TRBD1 TRBV7-8 TGTGCCAGCAGCTACCGGGACAGGGCCCGGCATGAGCAGTTCTTC CASSYRDRARHEQFF
TRBJ2-1 NA NA TRBV9 TGTGCCAGCAGCGTAGAGTGGGCGGAGGCCAATGAGCAGTTCTTC CASSVEWAEANEQFF
TRBJ1-1 few TRBD1 TRBV11-2 TGTGCCAGCAGCTTAGCGACAGGGCGTCCGGGGAACACTGAAGCTTTCTTT CASSLATGRPGNTEAFF
TRBJ1-4 NA NA TRBV19 TGTGCCAGCAGGGCTTATGAAAAACTGTTTTTT CASRAYEKLFF
TRBJ1-6 NA NA TRBV7-2 TGTGCCAGCAGCTTAGAATTGGCAGGGGCGTCACCCCTCCACTTT CASSLELAGASPLHF
TRBJ2-2 NA TRBD2 TRBV5-1 TGCGCCAGCAGCTTGAAAGGGGCCGGCGCGGGAGGGCCAACGACCGGGGAGCTGTTTTTT CASSLKGAGAGGPTTGELFF
TRBJ1-6 NA NA TRBV7-8 TGTGCCAGCAGCGGTAGGACGGTTTCACCCCTCCACTTT CASSGRTVSPLHF
TRBJ2-7 NA NA TRBV6-5 TGTGCCAGCAGTTACGCCTCCCGTGGGTCCTACGAGCAGTACTTC CASSYASRGSYEQYF
TRBJ2-5 NA TRBD2 TRBV5-1 TGCGCCAGCAGGGGGACTAGCATAGAGACCCAGTACTTC CASRGTSIETQYF
TRBJ2-7 NA NA TRBV28 TGTGCCAGCAGTTTAACAGGGGAGGTCTACGAGCAGTACTTC CASSLTGEVYEQYF
TRBJ1-1 NA NA TRBV18 TGTGCCAGCTCACCACAGGCCTCCACTGAAGCTTTCTTT CASSPQASTEAFF
TRBJ2-1 NA TRBD2 TRBV7-9 TGTGCCAGCAGCTTCTTGCCGGCGGGAGATAGCTACAATGAGCAGTTCTTC CASSFLPAGDSYNEQFF
TRBJ2-3 NA NA TRBV5-4 TGTGCCAGCAGCCGGGCCGGGACTGGGGGAGATACGCAGTATTTT CASSRAGTGGDTQYF
TRBJ2-3 NA NA TRBV5-1 TGCGCCAGCAGCTTGGCAGCAGCTGGGGCCCCAGATACGCAGTATTTT CASSLAAAGAPDTQYF
TRBJ1-5 NA NA TRBV29-1 TGCAGCGTTGTTCCCGAAGGGGGAGCGGATCAGCCCCAGCATTTT CSVVPEGGADQPQHF
TRBJ1-6 NA TRBD1 TRBV7-2 TGTGCCAGCAGCTTAGTCGGGGGACAGGGGGGATCACCCCTCCACTTT CASSLVGGQGGSPLHF
TRBJ2-3 NA NA TRBV7-9 TGTGCCAGCAGACGCGAGCGGGTGGGGGGCACAGATACGCAGTATTTT CASRRERVGGTDTQYF
TRBJ2-3 NA TRBD2 TRBV2 TGTGCCAGCAGGACTAGCGGGAGCACAGATACGCAGTATTTT CASRTSGSTDTQYF
TRBJ1-2 NA NA TRBV19 TGTGCCAGTAGTACGTCTCCAGGGTTCGGGGGCTACACCTTC CASSTSPGFGGYTF
TRBJ2-1 NA TRBD2 TRBV5-1 TGCGCCAGCAGCTACTTAGCGGGAGATTCCTACAATGAGCAGTTCTTC CASSYLAGDSYNEQFF
TRBJ2-5 once NA TRBV7-2 TGTGCCAGCAGCCCAACAGCTGAGACCCAGTACTTC CASSPTAETQYF
TRBJ1-1 NA NA TRBV9 TGTGCCAGCAGCGTAGGACCGGGCACGAACACTGAAGCTTTCTTT CASSVGPGTNTEAFF
TRBJ2-1 NA TRBD2 TRBV14 TGTGCCAGCAGCCAAGATGCCGGACTAGCGGTTAACAATGAGCAGTTCTTC CASSQDAGLAVNNEQFF
TRBJ2-2 NA NA TRBV2 TGTGCCAGCAGTGAAGTCGCGGGGATACTGTTTTTT CASSEVAGILFF
TRBJ2-5 NA NA TRBV5-6 TGTGCCAGCAGCTTGGGGGCTTTGGATGTTGAGACCCAGTACTTC CASSLGALDVETQYF
TRBJ1-6 NA NA TRBV7-3 TGTGCCAGCAGCTTCTCACGGGGTTCACCCCTCCACTTT CASSFSRGSPLHF
TRBJ2-7 NA NA TRBV28 TGTGCCAGCAGCCCCCACGGGGGCGCAGGGCCCTACGAGCAGTACTTC CASSPHGGAGPYEQYF
TRBJ2-7 NA NA TRBV5-1 TGCGCCAGCAGCTTGACTAGGGGGACGAGGAACCACGAGCAGTACTTC CASSLTRGTRNHEQYF
TRBJ1-3 NA NA TRBV19 TGTGCCAGCAAGGCATCTGGAAACACCATATATTTT CASKASGNTIYF
TRBJ2-3 NA TRBD2 TRBV5-1 TGCGCCAGCAGCTTGGGCCCCCGACTAGCGGACGCAGATACGCAGTATTTT CASSLGPRLADADTQYF